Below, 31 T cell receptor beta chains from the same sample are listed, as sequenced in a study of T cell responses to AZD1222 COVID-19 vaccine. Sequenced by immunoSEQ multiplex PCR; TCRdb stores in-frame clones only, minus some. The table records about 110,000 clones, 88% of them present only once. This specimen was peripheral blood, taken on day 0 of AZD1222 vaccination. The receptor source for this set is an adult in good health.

Here the CDR3 DNA reads TGCGCCAGCAGCTTATCGGAATCTCATGGCTACACCTTC. Its translation is CASSLSESHGYTF. This chain links TRBV5-1 with TRBJ1-2, with D hard to call. The CDR3 contains 13 residues. Germline-derived CDR1 and CDR2 are SGHRS and YFSETQ. V was trimmed by 2 bases and J by 6 bases, leaving 11 bases between them. The full variable domain, rest sourced from reference TRBV5-1 and TRBJ1-2, is KAGVTQTPRYLIKTRGQQVTLSCSPISGHRSVSWYQQTPGQGLQFLFEYFSETQRNKGNFPGRFSGRQFSNSRSEMNVSTLELGDSALYLCASSLSESHGYTFGSGTRLTVV.

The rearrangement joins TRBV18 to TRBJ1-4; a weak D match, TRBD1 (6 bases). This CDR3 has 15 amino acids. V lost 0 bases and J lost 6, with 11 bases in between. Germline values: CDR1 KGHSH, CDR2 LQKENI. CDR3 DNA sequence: TGTGCCAGCTCACCACCGACGGGGGGCGATGAAAAACTGTTTTTT. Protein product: CASSPPTGGDEKLFF.

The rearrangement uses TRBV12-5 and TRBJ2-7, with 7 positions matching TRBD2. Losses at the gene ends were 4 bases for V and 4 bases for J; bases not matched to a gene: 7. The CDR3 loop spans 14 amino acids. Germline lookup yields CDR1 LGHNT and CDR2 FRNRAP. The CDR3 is CASGSSGGRYEQYF. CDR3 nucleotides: TGTGCTAGTGGTTCCTCGGGGGGACGGTACGAGCAGTACTTC.

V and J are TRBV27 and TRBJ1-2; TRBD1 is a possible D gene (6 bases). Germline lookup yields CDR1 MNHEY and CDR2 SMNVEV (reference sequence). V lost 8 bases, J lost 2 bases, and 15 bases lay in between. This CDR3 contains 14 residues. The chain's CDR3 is CASRGAGANYGYTF. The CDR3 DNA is TGTGCCAGCCGTGGAGCGGGGGCCAACTATGGCTACACCTTC.

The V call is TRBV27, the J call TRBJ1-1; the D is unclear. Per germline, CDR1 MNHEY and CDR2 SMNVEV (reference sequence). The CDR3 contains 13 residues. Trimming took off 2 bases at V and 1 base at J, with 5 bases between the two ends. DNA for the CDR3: TGTGCCAGCAGTTTACGGAGGAACACTGAAGCTTTCTTT. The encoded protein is CASSLRRNTEAFF.

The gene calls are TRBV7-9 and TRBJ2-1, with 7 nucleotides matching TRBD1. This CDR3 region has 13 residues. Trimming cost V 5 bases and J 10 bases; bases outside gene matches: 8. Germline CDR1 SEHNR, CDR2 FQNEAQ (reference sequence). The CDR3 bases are TGTGCCAGCAGCCTCGACAGGGTCAGGGAGCAGTTCTTC. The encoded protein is CASSLDRVREQFF. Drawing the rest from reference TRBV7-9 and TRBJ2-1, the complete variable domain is DTGVSQNPRHKITKRGQNVTFRCDPISEHNRLYWYRQTLGQGPEFLTYFQNEAQLEKSRLLSDRFSAERPKGSFSTLEIQRTEQGDSAMYLCASSLDRVREQFFGPGTRLTVL.

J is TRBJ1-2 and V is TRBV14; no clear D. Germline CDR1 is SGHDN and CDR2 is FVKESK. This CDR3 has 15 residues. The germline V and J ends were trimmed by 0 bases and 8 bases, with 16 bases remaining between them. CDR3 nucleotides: TGTGCCAGCAGCCAAGATTTTCGGAGGACGCAAGGCTACACCTTC. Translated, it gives CASSQDFRRTQGYTF.

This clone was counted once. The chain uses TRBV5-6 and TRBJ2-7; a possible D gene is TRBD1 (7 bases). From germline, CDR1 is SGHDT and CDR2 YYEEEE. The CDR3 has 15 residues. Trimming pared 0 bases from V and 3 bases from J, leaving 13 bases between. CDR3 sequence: CASSLAGGIDYEQYF. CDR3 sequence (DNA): TGTGCCAGCAGCTTGGCAGGGGGGATAGACTACGAGCAGTACTTC.

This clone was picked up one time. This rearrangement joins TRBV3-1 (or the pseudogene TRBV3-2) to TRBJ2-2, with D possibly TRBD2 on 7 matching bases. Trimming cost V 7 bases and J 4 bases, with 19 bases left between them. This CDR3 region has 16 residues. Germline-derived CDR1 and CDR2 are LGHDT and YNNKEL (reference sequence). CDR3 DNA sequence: TGTGCCAGCACCCAGCAGGGGAGGGAGGGCACCGGGGAGCTGTTTTTT. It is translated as CASTQQGREGTGELFF.

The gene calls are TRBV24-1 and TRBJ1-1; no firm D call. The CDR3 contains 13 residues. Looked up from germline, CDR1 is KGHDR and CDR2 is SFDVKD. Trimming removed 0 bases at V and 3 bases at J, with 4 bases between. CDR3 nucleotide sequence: TGTGCCACCAGTGATTTGCGCGACACTGAAGCTTTCTTT. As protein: CATSDLRDTEAFF.

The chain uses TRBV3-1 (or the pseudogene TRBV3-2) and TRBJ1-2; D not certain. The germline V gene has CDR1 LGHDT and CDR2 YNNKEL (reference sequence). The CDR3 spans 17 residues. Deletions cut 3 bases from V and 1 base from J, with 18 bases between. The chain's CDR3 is CASSHRGATANNYGYTF. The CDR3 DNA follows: TGTGCCAGCAGCCACCGCGGAGCGACCGCAAATAACTATGGCTACACCTTC.

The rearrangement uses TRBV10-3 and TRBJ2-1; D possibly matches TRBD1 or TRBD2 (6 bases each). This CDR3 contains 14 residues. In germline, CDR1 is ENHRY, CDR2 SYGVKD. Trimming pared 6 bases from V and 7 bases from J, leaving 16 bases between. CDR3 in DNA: TGTGCCATCAGCGGGGGCCGAACGAGGAATGAGCAGTTCTTC. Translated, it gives CAISGGRTRNEQFF.

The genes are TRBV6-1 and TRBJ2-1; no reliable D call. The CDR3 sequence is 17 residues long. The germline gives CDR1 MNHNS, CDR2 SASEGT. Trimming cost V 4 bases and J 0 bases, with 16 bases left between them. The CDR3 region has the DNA TGTGCCAGCAGTGGCCCGGGCGGTCCCAGCTCCTACAATGAGCAGTTCTTC. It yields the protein CASSGPGGPSSYNEQFF.

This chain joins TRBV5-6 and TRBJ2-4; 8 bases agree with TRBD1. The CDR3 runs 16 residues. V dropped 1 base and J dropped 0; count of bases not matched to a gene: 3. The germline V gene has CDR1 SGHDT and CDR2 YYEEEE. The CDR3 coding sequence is TGTGCCAGCAGCTTGACAGGGGGACGAGCCAAAAACATTCAGTACTTC. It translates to CASSLTGGRAKNIQYF.

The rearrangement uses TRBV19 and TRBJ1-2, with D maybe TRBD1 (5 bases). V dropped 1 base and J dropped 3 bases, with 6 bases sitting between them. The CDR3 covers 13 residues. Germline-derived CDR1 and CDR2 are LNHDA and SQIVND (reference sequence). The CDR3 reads CASSIARDYGYTF. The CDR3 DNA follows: TGTGCCAGTAGTATAGCCAGGGACTATGGCTACACCTTC.

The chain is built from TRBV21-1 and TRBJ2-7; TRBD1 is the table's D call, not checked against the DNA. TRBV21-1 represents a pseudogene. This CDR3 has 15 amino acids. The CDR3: CASSTDRVGSYEQYF. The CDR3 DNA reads TGTGCCAGCAGCACGGACAGGGTCGGCTCCTACGAGCAGTACTTC.

The CDR3 sequence is CASRPTLNEQFF. Here the CDR3 DNA reads TGCGCCAGCAGACCTACGTTAAATGAGCAGTTCTTC. The rearrangement links TRBV5-1 to TRBJ2-1; D remains unclear. Germline V CDR1 and CDR2: SGHRS, YFSETQ. Trimming took off 5 bases at V and 7 bases at J, with 10 bases between the two ends. The CDR3 sequence is 12 residues long.

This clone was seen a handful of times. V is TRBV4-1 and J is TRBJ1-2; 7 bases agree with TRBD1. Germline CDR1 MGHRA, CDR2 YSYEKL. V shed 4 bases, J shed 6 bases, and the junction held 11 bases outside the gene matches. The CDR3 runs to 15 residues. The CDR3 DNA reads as TGCGCCAGCAGCCCAAGGGACAGCCAACTGGATGGCTACACCTTC. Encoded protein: CASSPRDSQLDGYTF.

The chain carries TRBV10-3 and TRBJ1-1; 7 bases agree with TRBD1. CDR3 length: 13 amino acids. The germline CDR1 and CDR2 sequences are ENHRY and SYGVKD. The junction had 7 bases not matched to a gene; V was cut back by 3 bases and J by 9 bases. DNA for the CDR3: TGTGCCATCAGTGAAGGACAGGTGGTGAAAGCTTTCTTT. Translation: CAISEGQVVKAFF.

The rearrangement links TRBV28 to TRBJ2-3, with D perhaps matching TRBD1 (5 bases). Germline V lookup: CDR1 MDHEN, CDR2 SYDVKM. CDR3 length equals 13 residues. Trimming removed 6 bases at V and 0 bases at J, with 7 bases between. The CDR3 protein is CASRDTSTDTQYF. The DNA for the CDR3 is TGTGCCAGCAGGGACACTAGCACAGATACGCAGTATTTT.

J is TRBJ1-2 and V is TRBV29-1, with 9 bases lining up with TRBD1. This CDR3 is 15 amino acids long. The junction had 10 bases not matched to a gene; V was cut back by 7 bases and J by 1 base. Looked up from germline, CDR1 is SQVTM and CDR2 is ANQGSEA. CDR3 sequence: CSEATRTGVNYGYTF. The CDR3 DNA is TGCAGCGAAGCCACCCGGACAGGGGTTAACTATGGCTACACCTTC.

The CDR3 spells CASSETNTGELFF. CDR3 DNA: TGTGCCAGCAGCGAAACGAACACCGGGGAGCTGTTTTTT. The V gene is TRBV7-9, the J gene TRBJ2-2; D gene ambiguous. The V and J ends lost 5 bases and 0 bases respectively, with 4 bases between them. Germline loops: CDR1 SEHNR, CDR2 FQNEAQ (reference sequence). The CDR3 is made up of 13 amino acids.

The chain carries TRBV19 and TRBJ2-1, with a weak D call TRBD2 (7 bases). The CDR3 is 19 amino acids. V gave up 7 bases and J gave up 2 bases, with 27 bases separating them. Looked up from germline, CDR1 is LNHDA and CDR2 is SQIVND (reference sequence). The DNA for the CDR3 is TGTGCCAGTACCCGCGGGGGCGGTACCTTACCCCTCACCTACAATGAGCAGTTCTTC. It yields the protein CASTRGGGTLPLTYNEQFF.

This CDR3 is CASSLGGGDPHQPQHF. The CDR3, as DNA: TGCGCCAGCAGCTTGGGAGGTGGGGATCCCCATCAGCCCCAGCATTTT. The chain employs TRBV5-1 and TRBJ1-5; D gene unclear. V was shortened by 0 bases and J by 5 bases, with 15 bases between the two germline ends. Looked up from germline, CDR1 is SGHRS and CDR2 is YFSETQ. The CDR3 is made up of 16 amino acids. Supplemented by reference TRBV5-1 and TRBJ1-5, the full variable domain reads KAGVTQTPRYLIKTRGQQVTLSCSPISGHRSVSWYQQTPGQGLQFLFEYFSETQRNKGNFPGRFSGRQFSNSRSEMNVSTLELGDSALYLCASSLGGGDPHQPQHFGDGTRLSIL.

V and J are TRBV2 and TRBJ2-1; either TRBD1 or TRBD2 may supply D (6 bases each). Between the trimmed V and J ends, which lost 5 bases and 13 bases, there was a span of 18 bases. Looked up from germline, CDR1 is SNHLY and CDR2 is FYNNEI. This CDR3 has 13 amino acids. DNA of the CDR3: TGTGCCAGCAGTACTACGCTAGGGGGGTCTCAGTTCTTC. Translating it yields CASSTTLGGSQFF.

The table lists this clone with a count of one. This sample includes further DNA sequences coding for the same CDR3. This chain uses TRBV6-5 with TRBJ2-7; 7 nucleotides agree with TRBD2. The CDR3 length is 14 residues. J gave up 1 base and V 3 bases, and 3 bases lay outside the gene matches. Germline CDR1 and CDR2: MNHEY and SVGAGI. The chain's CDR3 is CASSYAGGSYEQYF. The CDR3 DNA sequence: TGTGCCAGCAGTTATGCCGGGGGGTCCTACGAGCAGTACTTC.

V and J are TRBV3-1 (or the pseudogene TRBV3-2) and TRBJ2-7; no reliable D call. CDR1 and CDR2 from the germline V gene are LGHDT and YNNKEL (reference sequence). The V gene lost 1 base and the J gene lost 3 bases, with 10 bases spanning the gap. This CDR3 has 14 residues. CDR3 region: CASSQVTGLYEQYF. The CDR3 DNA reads TGTGCCAGCAGCCAAGTGACGGGCCTCTACGAGCAGTACTTC.

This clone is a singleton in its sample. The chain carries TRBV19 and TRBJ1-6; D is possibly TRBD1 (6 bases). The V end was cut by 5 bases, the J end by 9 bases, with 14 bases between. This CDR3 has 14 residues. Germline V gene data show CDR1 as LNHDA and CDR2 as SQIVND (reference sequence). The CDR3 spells CASSPQGRVSPLHF. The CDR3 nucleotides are TGTGCCAGTAGTCCACAGGGTAGGGTTTCACCCCTCCACTTT.

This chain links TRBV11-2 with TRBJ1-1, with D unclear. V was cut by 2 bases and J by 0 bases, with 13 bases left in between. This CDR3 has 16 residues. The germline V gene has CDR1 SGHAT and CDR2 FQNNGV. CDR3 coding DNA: TGTGCCAGCAGCTTAAGTGAGGGAAGGATGAACACTGAAGCTTTCTTT. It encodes CASSLSEGRMNTEAFF.

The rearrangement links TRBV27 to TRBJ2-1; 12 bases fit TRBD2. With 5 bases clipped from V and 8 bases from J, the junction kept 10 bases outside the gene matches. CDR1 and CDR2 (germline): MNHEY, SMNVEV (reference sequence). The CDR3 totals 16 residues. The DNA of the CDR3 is TGTGCCAGCAGTCCCGTTCTAGCGGGAGGGCCTGATGAGCAGTTCTTC. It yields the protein CASSPVLAGGPDEQFF.

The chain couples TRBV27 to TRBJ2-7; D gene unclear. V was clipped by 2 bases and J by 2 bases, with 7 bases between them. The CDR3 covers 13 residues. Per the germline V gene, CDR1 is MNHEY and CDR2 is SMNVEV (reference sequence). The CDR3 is CASSLKQTYEQYF. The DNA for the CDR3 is TGTGCCAGCAGTTTAAAACAGACCTACGAGCAGTACTTC.